This T cell receptor beta chain is drawn from a study of cytomegalovirus exposure and HLA in healthy donors. Losses at the gene ends were 3 bases for V and 1 base for J; bases not matched to a gene: 10. The CDR3 is made up of 17 amino acids. Germline values: CDR1 MNHNS, CDR2 SASEGT. The PCR had 60 Vbeta and 13 Jbeta primers. Assay: immunoSEQ multiplex PCR; the TCRdb copy retains only in-frame clones and omits some. The data show 180,000 or so clones, 70% to 85% seen once. The genes are TRBV6-1 and TRBJ2-5; the match to TRBD2 covers 8 bases. This clonotype originated in a human donor in good health. Material for sequencing was PBMCs. The CDR3 is CASSDIQGGGLQETQYF. The DNA of the CDR3 is TGTGCCAGCAGTGATATCCAAGGCGGGGGGCTCCAAGAGACCCAGTACTTC.